The 25 T cell receptor beta chains given below trace back to one sample, sequenced in a study of T cells in Graves' hyperthyroidism and ophthalmopathy (dated by TCRdb to the late 2010s). Receptor libraries were prepared by multiplex PCR. The listed sequencing device is Illumina HiSeq 2000. The TCR beta CDR3 regions were amplified from the RNA transcripts. The TCR CDR3 was subjected to a first round of RT-PCR using the HTBI primer set and the Qiagen OneStep RT-PCR kit. The public reads were quality trimmed at Q25 with fastp and then assembled into clones with MiXCR by TCRdb, keeping productive beta chains. Each CDR3 protein appears once, grouped with its most common genes and DNA. The table for this sample lists hundreds of thousands of distinct CDR3 sequences; 13% to 15% of them were counted only once. The top ten hold roughly 10% of the sample. The sequencing input was blood. These receptors all stem from a woman aged 18 to 35 with Graves' hyperthyroidism.

The gene calls are TRBV13 and TRBJ2-7; TRBD1 might be the D (7 bases). CDR1 is PRHDT, CDR2 FYEKMQ, per germline (reference sequence). V lost 4 bases to trimming and J lost 4 bases, with 17 bases between them. The CDR3 loop spans 15 amino acids. CDR3 residues: CASSWWAGGMYEQYF. In DNA form, the CDR3 reads TGTGCCAGCAGCTGGTGGGCAGGGGGGATGTACGAGCAGTACTTC.

The chain joins TRBV6-1 to TRBJ2-2, with TRBD1 matching over 7 bases. V lost 6 bases, J lost 2 bases, and 6 bases stayed unmatched. The CDR3 length is 15 residues. CDR1 MNHNS and CDR2 SASEGT come from the germline V gene. The CDR3 protein is CASRFRDSNTGELFF. The CDR3, as DNA: TGTGCCAGCAGGTTTCGGGACAGCAACACCGGGGAGCTGTTTTTT.

This chain joins TRBV5-6 and TRBJ1-4; D not resolved. V lost 3 bases and J 8 bases, leaving 11 bases between the germline ends. The germline gives CDR1 SGHDT, CDR2 YYEEEE. CDR3 length: 13 amino acids. In DNA, the CDR3 is TGTGCCAGCAGCTCCGGGGTTGCAGAAAAACTGTTTTTT. Protein: CASSSGVAEKLFF.

This clonotype was counted many times. J is TRBJ2-6 and V is TRBV11-1; 9 bases line up with TRBD2. Germline V gene data show CDR1 as SGHAT and CDR2 as FQDESV (reference sequence). Trimming cost V 4 bases and J 1 base; bases outside gene matches: 11. The CDR3 spans 19 residues. This chain's CDR3 is CASSSRLISGSSGANVLTF. The CDR3 nucleotides read TGTGCCAGCAGCTCGCGACTGATTAGCGGGAGTTCTGGGGCCAACGTCCTGACTTTC.

The rearrangement links TRBV6-4 to TRBJ2-2, with 7 positions matching TRBD1. Germline CDR1 is MRHNA and CDR2 is SNTAGT. V lost 7 bases, J lost 2 bases, and 7 bases stayed unmatched. The CDR3 runs 15 residues. CDR3 coding DNA: TGTGCCAGCATCCGGGACAGCCCCAACACCGGGGAGCTGTTTTTT. This translates into CASIRDSPNTGELFF.

The sample holds many counts of this clonotype. The chain employs TRBV20-1 and TRBJ2-7, with 9 bases aligning to TRBD2. This CDR3 contains 16 residues. CDR1 and CDR2 (germline): DFQATT, SNEGSKA (reference sequence). The V and J ends lost 4 bases and 4 bases, in that order; junction bases with no gene match: 14. CDR3 bases: TGCAGTGCTATACGGCCGGGACTAGCAGCGGGATACGAGCAGTACTTC. This translates into CSAIRPGLAAGYEQYF.

This clonotype was recorded many times. The CDR3 region is CSAGGQGKFGSEAFF. CDR3 nucleotide sequence: TGCAGTGCTGGGGGACAGGGGAAGTTCGGCTCTGAAGCTTTCTTT. The J gene is TRBJ1-1, the V gene TRBV20-1, with 10 bases matching TRBD1. CDR1 DFQATT and CDR2 SNEGSKA come from the germline V gene (reference sequence). The CDR3 extends over 15 amino acids. V lost 5 bases to trimming and J lost 6 bases; unmatched junction nucleotides: 12.

In regard to this clonotype: It is likely a read error, because the conserved phenylalanine at the end of the CDR3 is missing. CDR3 residues: CASSPQGNTEAFL. The CDR3 DNA follows: TGCGCCAGCAGCCCCCAGGGGAACACTGAAGCTTTCTTA. This sequence joins TRBV4-1 and TRBJ1-1, with D maybe TRBD1 (5 bases). This CDR3 region has 13 residues. Germline V lookup: CDR1 MGHRA, CDR2 YSYEKL. Trimming shortened V by 4 bases and J by 1 base, and 7 bases separated the two germline ends.

Note on this clonotype: The junction departs from the called germline gene at one end, perhaps through a read error. The chain recombines TRBV19 with TRBJ2-2; possibly TRBD2 for D (5 bases). The CDR3 has 16 amino acids. Germline CDR1 reads LNHDA; CDR2 reads SQIVND (reference sequence). CDR3: CASSIGLAANTGELVF. The CDR3 region has the DNA TGTGCCAGTAGTATCGGGCTAGCCGCGAACACCGGGGAGCTGGTTTTT.

The V call is TRBV7-8, the J call TRBJ1-1; no clear D. Between the trimmed V and J ends, which lost 5 bases and 5 bases, there was a span of 18 bases. Germline V gives CDR1 SGHVS, CDR2 FQNEAQ. The CDR3 spans 15 residues. The CDR3 protein is CASSAVITSSTEAFF. CDR3 sequence (DNA): TGTGCCAGCAGCGCCGTTATTACGAGTTCGACTGAAGCTTTCTTT.

In this sample, this clonotype turned up many times. CDR3 region: CSARDRTGVNYGYTF. DNA of the CDR3: TGCAGTGCTAGAGATAGGACAGGAGTTAACTATGGCTACACCTTC. V and J are TRBV20-1 and TRBJ1-2; 7 bases are a match to TRBD1. CDR3 length: 15 amino acids. The germline V gene has CDR1 DFQATT and CDR2 SNEGSKA (reference sequence). V gave up 0 bases and J gave up 1 base; unmatched junction bases: 5.

In its sample, this clonotype was seen a few times. The V gene is TRBV19, the J gene TRBJ1-4; maybe TRBD1 (6 bases). The CDR3 consists of 13 residues. With 10 bases removed from V and 3 bases from J, the gap between germline ends came to 12 bases. Germline CDR1 and CDR2: LNHDA and SQIVND (reference sequence). Here the CDR3 reads CATEDSPNEKLFF. The DNA for the CDR3 is TGTGCCACCGAGGACAGCCCTAATGAAAAACTGTTTTTT. Supplemented by reference TRBV19 and TRBJ1-4, the full variable domain reads DGGITQSPKYLFRKEGQNVTLSCEQNLNHDAMYWYRQDPGQGLRLIYYSQIVNDFQKGDIAEGYSVSREKKESFPLTVTSAQKNPTAFYLCATEDSPNEKLFFGSGTQLSVL.

This clonotype has at least ten counts. The chain is built from TRBV6-2 or TRBV6-3 and TRBJ2-7, with D perhaps being TRBD1 or TRBD2 (5 bases each). The germline CDR1 and CDR2 sequences are MNHEY and SVGEGT. V was pared by 6 bases and J by 6 bases, with 15 bases between. The CDR3 runs 13 residues. The CDR3 spells CASSFPGTAEQYF. CDR3 nucleotide sequence: TGTGCCAGCAGCTTCCCCGGGACCGCCGAGCAGTACTTC.

The table lists this clonotype with many counts. The genes are TRBV2 and TRBJ1-6; D gene uncertain. V lost 8 bases to trimming and J lost 7 bases, with 9 bases between them. This CDR3 has 12 amino acids. CDR1 and CDR2 (germline): SNHLY, FYNNEI. The CDR3 DNA reads as TGTGCCAGCGACCACGGCAATTCACCCCTCCACTTT. Amino acid sequence: CASDHGNSPLHF. The full variable domain, its missing parts supplied by reference TRBV2 and TRBJ1-6, is EPEVTQTPSHQVTQMGQEVILRCVPISNHLYFYWYRQILGQKVEFLVSFYNNEISEKSEIFDDQFSVERPDGSNFTLKIRSTKLEDSAMYFCASDHGNSPLHFGNGTRLTVT.

This clonotype was seen at least ten times. V usage is TRBV5-1 and J usage is TRBJ2-1; 7 positions agree with TRBD2. V trimming: 0 bases; J trimming: 7 bases; junction bases outside the gene matches: 4. Germline V gives CDR1 SGHRS, CDR2 YFSETQ. The CDR3 spans 14 residues. For the CDR3, the DNA is TGCGCCAGCAGCTTGGGTGGGACTACGAATGAGCAGTTCTTC. Translating gives CASSLGGTTNEQFF.

There are many counts of this clonotype. V gene TRBV7-2 combines with J gene TRBJ2-5, with D perhaps being TRBD1 or TRBD2 (5 bases each). Germline V gene lookup returns CDR1 SGHTA and CDR2 FQGNSA. This CDR3 has 13 residues. Between the trimmed V and J ends, which lost 5 bases and 5 bases, there was a span of 12 bases. For the CDR3, the DNA is TGTGCCAGCAGCCCCCCATGGGGGGAGACCCAGTACTTC. Its translation: CASSPPWGETQYF.

The table lists this clonotype with many counts. V gene TRBV3-1 combines with J gene TRBJ2-7; unclear D gene. Trimming shortened V by 3 bases and J by 2 bases, and 11 bases separated the two germline ends. The CDR3 is made up of 14 amino acids. Looked up from germline, CDR1 is LGHDT and CDR2 is YNNKEL (reference sequence). CDR3 protein: CASSQGILTYEQYF. As DNA, the CDR3 is TGTGCCAGCAGCCAGGGGATACTAACCTACGAGCAGTACTTC.

V and J are TRBV29-1 and TRBJ2-1, with 7 bases fitting TRBD1. The CDR3 consists of 13 residues. V gave up 7 bases and J gave up 4 bases; unmatched junction bases: 7. Germline V gene lookup returns CDR1 SQVTM and CDR2 ANQGSEA. This CDR3 reads CSDAGGSYNEQFF. The CDR3, as DNA: TGCAGCGATGCAGGGGGATCTTACAATGAGCAGTTCTTC.

This chain connects TRBV10-3 to TRBJ2-2, with no clear D. CDR1 and CDR2 from the germline V gene are ENHRY and SYGVKD. This CDR3 has 16 amino acids. The V gene lost 4 bases and the J gene lost 0 bases, with 12 bases spanning the gap. DNA for the CDR3: TGTGCCATCAGTGCCTCCGGCCCCGCGAACACCGGGGAGCTGTTTTTT. This encodes CAISASGPANTGELFF.

Only a few counts were recorded for this clonotype. This chain links TRBV6-6 with TRBJ2-3; the D gene is possibly TRBD2 (6 bases). The CDR3 runs to 16 residues. Between the trimmed V and J ends, which lost 2 bases and 0 bases, there was a span of 12 bases. Germline-derived CDR1 and CDR2 are MNHNY and SVGAGI (reference sequence). DNA of the CDR3: TGTGCCAGCAGTTACAGGGGAGGATCTAGCACAGATACGCAGTATTTT. It is translated as CASSYRGGSSTDTQYF.

This clonotype was seen at least ten times. The gene calls are TRBV28 and TRBJ1-5, with TRBD1 as a possible D gene (5 bases). Germline V CDR1 and CDR2: MDHEN, SYDVKM. CDR3 size: 21 residues. Trimming stripped 7 bases from V and 0 bases from J, with 31 bases between. CDR3 sequence reads: CASTYITPGEGVAYSNQPQHF. CDR3 coding DNA: TGTGCCAGCACCTATATAACCCCGGGGGAAGGGGTGGCCTATAGCAATCAGCCCCAGCATTTT.

Ten or more counts support this clonotype. The rearrangement links TRBV20-1 to TRBJ2-7; 8 bases agree with TRBD1. CDR1 and CDR2 (germline): DFQATT, SNEGSKA (reference sequence). The CDR3 totals 13 residues. The V gene end was trimmed by 4 bases and the J gene end by 4 bases; junction bases not matched to a gene: 6. The CDR3 bases are TGCAGTGCTACGGACAGGGTTGGGTACGAGCAGTACTTC. It encodes CSATDRVGYEQYF.

Regarding this clonotype: One end of the junction is discordant with germline, which a read error may explain. The V gene is TRBV30, the J gene TRBJ2-1; D perhaps matches TRBD1 (6 bases). This CDR3 comprises 14 residues. Per germline, CDR1 GTSNPN and CDR2 SVGIG (reference sequence). The CDR3, as DNA: TGTGCCTGGAAACCAAACCTCCGGGACAAGGAGCAGCTCTTC. Translated, it gives CAWKPNLRDKEQLF.

The J gene is TRBJ1-2, the V gene TRBV28; 8 bases agree with TRBD1. There are 15 residues in the CDR3. V gave up 6 bases and J gave up 4 bases; unmatched junction bases: 10. Germline CDR1 is MDHEN and CDR2 is SYDVKM. The CDR3, as DNA: TGTGCCAGCAGCATAACAGGGGGACGTCTCTATGGCTACACCTTC. This gives the protein CASSITGGRLYGYTF.

This clonotype was recorded at least ten times. V usage is TRBV12-3 or TRBV12-4 and J usage is TRBJ2-5, with no clear D. The CDR3 length is 12 residues. V lost 1 base and J lost 3, with 3 bases in between. The CDR3 reads CASSLGKETQYF. The CDR3 bases are TGTGCCAGCAGTTTAGGAAAAGAGACCCAGTACTTC.